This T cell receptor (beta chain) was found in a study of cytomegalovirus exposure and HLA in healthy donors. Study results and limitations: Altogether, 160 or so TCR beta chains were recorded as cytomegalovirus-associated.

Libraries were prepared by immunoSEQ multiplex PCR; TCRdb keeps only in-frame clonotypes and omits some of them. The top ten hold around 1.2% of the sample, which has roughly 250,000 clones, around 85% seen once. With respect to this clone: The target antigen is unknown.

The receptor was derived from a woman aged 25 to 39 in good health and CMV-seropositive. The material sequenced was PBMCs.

The CDR3 DNA reads TGTGCCAGCAGCTCAGGATACGACAGGGTGGAGCAGTACTTC. It is translated as CASSSGYDRVEQYF. The chain employs TRBV7-9 and TRBJ2-7; 7 nucleotides match TRBD1. Germline CDR1 SEHNR, CDR2 FQNEAQ (reference sequence). The CDR3 consists of 14 residues. The V and J ends lost 4 bases and 7 bases, in that order; junction bases with no gene match: 10.